This T cell receptor (beta chain) was obtained from a study of blood T cell repertoires in COVID-19. Study in general: COVID-19 samples collected from the United States, Italy and Spain covered acute and convalescent phases. The analysed material was cDNA or gDNA that came from T cells, B-cell-depleted T cells, or PBMCs.

This clone showed up just a few times. V shed 0 bases and J shed 4 bases, with 13 bases lying between them. Germline loops: CDR1 SGHDN, CDR2 FVKESK. CDR3 size: 17 residues. Per the study methods: How many nucleated cells were present was estimated from reference gene primer amplification. Only in-frame clones appear in the TCRdb table, and some are missing; sequencing was by immunoSEQ multiplex PCR. The V and J calls and clone size come from that table; D and trimming were worked out from the DNA. The sample includes 110,000 to 150,000 clones, about 87% of them seen just once. The source material was peripheral blood. The chain has TRBV14 and TRBJ2-6, with D possibly TRBD2 on 6 matching bases. The origin of this receptor is a human donor in a cohort sampled during active COVID-19. CDR3 amino acids: CASSQDWRGSGANVLTF. The CDR3 nucleotides are TGTGCCAGCAGCCAAGATTGGAGGGGCTCCGGGGCCAACGTCCTGACTTTC.